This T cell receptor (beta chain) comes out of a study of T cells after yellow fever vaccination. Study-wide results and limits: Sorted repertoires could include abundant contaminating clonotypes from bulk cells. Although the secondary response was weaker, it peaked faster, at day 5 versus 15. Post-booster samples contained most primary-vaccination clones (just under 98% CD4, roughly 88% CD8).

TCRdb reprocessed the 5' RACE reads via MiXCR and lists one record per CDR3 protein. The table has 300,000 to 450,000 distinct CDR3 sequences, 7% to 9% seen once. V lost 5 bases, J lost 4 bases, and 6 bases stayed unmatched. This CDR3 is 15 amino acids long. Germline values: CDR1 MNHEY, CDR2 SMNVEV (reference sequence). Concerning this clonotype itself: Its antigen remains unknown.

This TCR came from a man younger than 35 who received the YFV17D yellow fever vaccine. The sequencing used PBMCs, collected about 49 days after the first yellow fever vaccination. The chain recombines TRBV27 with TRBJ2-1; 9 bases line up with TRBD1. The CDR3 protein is CASSPTGTGYNEQFF. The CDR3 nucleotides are TGTGCCAGCAGTCCAACCGGGACAGGGTACAATGAGCAGTTCTTC.